This is a list of T cell receptor beta chains from one sample in a study of identical twins. TCRdb re-called the 5' RACE reads with MiXCR, one entry per CDR3 protein. The sample consists of some 730,000 distinct CDR3 sequences, roughly 18% of them appearing once. In addition, the sample was reused for a study of T cells expressing NK-cell markers.

The sequenced sample consisted of PBMCs. Receptors were obtained from a woman under 30 in good health. Both conserved end residues are part of each CDR3. The order of the fields is V gene, D gene, clone size, J gene, CDR3 DNA, CDR3 protein. The D gene is left open where the match is weak. For some rows the clone size is stated as once, few or many, or as a class when expanded; others skip it.

TRBV6-5	TRBD1	.	TRBJ1-5	TGTGCCAGCAGTTACTCTCGACAGGGAAGCAATCAGCCCCAGCATTTT	CASSYSRQGSNQPQHF
TRBV7-9	.	many	TRBJ1-5	TGTGCCAGCAGCTTAACAGGAGATCAGCCCCAGCATTTT	CASSLTGDQPQHF
TRBV20-1	.	.	TRBJ2-7	TGCAGTGCTAGAGTGAGGGAGCAGTACTTC	CSARVREQYF
TRBV20-1	.	.	TRBJ2-2	TGCAGTGCTCCGGGACAGAACACCGGGGAGCTGTTTTTT	CSAPGQNTGELFF
TRBV20-1	.	few	TRBJ1-1	TGCAGTGCCTGGGAGACTGAAGCTTTCTTT	CSAWETEAFF
TRBV5-1	TRBD1	many	TRBJ1-1	TGCGCCAGCAGCCCCAGGGGGGACACTGAAGCTTTCTTT	CASSPRGDTEAFF
TRBV5-1	.	.	TRBJ2-6	TGCGCCAGCAGCTCACCCCTCGAGGGGGCCAACGTCCTGACTTTC	CASSSPLEGANVLTF
TRBV6-2/TRBV6-3	.	.	TRBJ2-7	TGTGCCAGCAGCCCGTCCTTCGAGCAGTACTTC	CASSPSFEQYF
TRBV6-4	.	few	TRBJ2-1	TGTGCCAGCAGTGACTCGGGTAGAGATGAGCAGTTCTTC	CASSDSGRDEQFF
TRBV20-1	TRBD1	.	TRBJ1-6	TGCAGTGCTAGTGGACAGGGAGGGTCACCCCTCCACTTT	CSASGQGGSPLHF
TRBV10-3	.	.	TRBJ2-3	TGTGCCATCAGTGAGAGAGCAGATACGCAGTATTTT	CAISERADTQYF
TRBV6-1	.	.	TRBJ1-1	TGTGCCAGCAGTCCTTCACCAGGGAACACTGAAGCTTTCTTT	CASSPSPGNTEAFF
TRBV19	TRBD1	.	TRBJ2-2	TGTGCCAGTAAACCCCAACCCGGGACAGGGAACACCGGGGAGCTGTTTTTT	CASKPQPGTGNTGELFF
TRBV9	TRBD1	.	TRBJ2-2	TGTGCCAGCAGCGCGACAGGGAAGTACGGGGAGCTGTTTTTT	CASSATGKYGELFF
TRBV11-1	TRBD2	.	TRBJ2-1	TGTGCCAGCAGCTTAGGACGGACTAGCGGGAGTCATGACAATGAGCAGTTCTTC	CASSLGRTSGSHDNEQFF
TRBV11-2	TRBD1	.	TRBJ2-3	TGTGCCAGCAGGGACGTAACCGGGACAGGGGGTACAGATACGCAGTATTTT	CASRDVTGTGGTDTQYF
TRBV7-9	.	.	TRBJ1-1	TGTGCCAGCAGCCTGGGGAGTGGCGGGGAAAACACTGAAGCTTTCTTT	CASSLGSGGENTEAFF
TRBV6-2/TRBV6-3	.	.	TRBJ2-1	TGTGCCAGCAGTTACCCAAATAGGGTTCATGAGCAGTTCTTC	CASSYPNRVHEQFF
TRBV29-1	TRBD1	.	TRBJ2-1	TGCAGCGATGAAACCGGGACAGGGCGGTCGTTC	CSDETGTGRSF
TRBV5-6	.	.	TRBJ1-1	TGTGCCAGCAGCCCGGTCGGGGGGGGATACACTGAAGCTTTCTTT	CASSPVGGGYTEAFF
TRBV6-1	TRBD2	few	TRBJ2-2	TGTGCCAGCAGTCAGGAACTAGCGCCGAACACCGGGGAGCTGTTTTTT	CASSQELAPNTGELFF
TRBV12-3/TRBV12-4	TRBD2	.	TRBJ2-1	TGTGCCAGCAGTTCCCGTCGGAAGCGGGAGCTCTACAATGAGCAGTTCTTC	CASSSRRKRELYNEQFF
TRBV7-2	.	.	TRBJ2-7	TGTGCCAGCAGCTTAGTAGGGGGGTCCCTCTACGAGCAGTACTTC	CASSLVGGSLYEQYF
TRBV9	.	.	TRBJ2-1	TGTGCCAGCAGCGGGGTCGGGACGGTCTACAATGAGCAGTTCTTC	CASSGVGTVYNEQFF
TRBV6-2/TRBV6-3	.	.	TRBJ2-7	TGTGCCAGCAGTTACTCGGCGTACGAGCAGTACTTC	CASSYSAYEQYF
TRBV29-1	.	.	TRBJ1-4	TGCAGCGTTGCCGAGACGGGGCTTAATGAAAAACTGTTTTTT	CSVAETGLNEKLFF
TRBV20-1	.	.	TRBJ2-1	TGCAGTGCTAAGACCTACAATGAGCAGTTCTTC	CSAKTYNEQFF
TRBV7-2	TRBD2	.	TRBJ2-7	TGTGCCAGCAGCTTGTTCGGCGGGGGAGGCTACGAGCAGTACTTC	CASSLFGGGGYEQYF
TRBV15	.	few	TRBJ1-1	TGTGCCACCAGCAGAGGGGACAATGGGGGGAACACTGAAGCTTTCTTT	CATSRGDNGGNTEAFF
TRBV5-1	.	few	TRBJ2-1	TGCGCCAGCAGCTGGACTACCCACAATGAGCAGTTCTTC	CASSWTTHNEQFF
TRBV6-2/TRBV6-3	TRBD2	.	TRBJ2-1	TGTGCCAGCAGTTTCGGCGGGAGGGCCCACAATGAGCAGTTCTTC	CASSFGGRAHNEQFF
TRBV16	TRBD1	.	TRBJ1-4	TGTGCCAGCAGCCACCGGCCGGGACAGGGGTATGGAAAACTGTTTTTT	CASSHRPGQGYGKLFF
TRBV6-1	.	many	TRBJ2-2	TGTGCCAGCAGTGAAACCCCGGGACAGAACACCGGGGAGCTGTTTTTT	CASSETPGQNTGELFF
TRBV28	TRBD1	.	TRBJ1-2	TGTGCCAGCAGCACGACAGGGGGCGGTGGCTACACCTTC	CASSTTGGGGYTF
TRBV4-3	.	.	TRBJ2-1	TGCGCCAGCAGCCAATACTACCAGAGCTCCTACAATGAGCAGTTCTTC	CASSQYYQSSYNEQFF
TRBV12-3/TRBV12-4	TRBD1	few	TRBJ1-4	TGTGCCAGCAGTTGGGCAGGGGGAACTAATGAAAAACTGTTTTTT	CASSWAGGTNEKLFF
TRBV7-9	.	few	TRBJ2-7	TGTGCCAGCAGCTTAGGGCCCTCTCAGGTTCCCTACGAGCAGTACTTC	CASSLGPSQVPYEQYF
TRBV29-1	.	.	TRBJ2-6	TGCAGCGTTGTGAGACCTGACGCGGGAGGGGCCAACGTCCTGACTTTC	CSVVRPDAGGANVLTF
TRBV20-1	.	.	TRBJ2-7	TGCAGTGCTAGAGAACAAGCGCACTCCTACGAGCAGTACTTC	CSAREQAHSYEQYF
TRBV6-2/TRBV6-3	TRBD1	.	TRBJ1-1	TGTGCCAGCAGTCTTACAACAGGGGGACGCACTGAAGCTTTCTTT	CASSLTTGGRTEAFF
TRBV10-3	.	.	TRBJ1-6	TGTGCCATCAACAACAGGGAAGGCTATAATTCACCCCTCCACTTT	CAINNREGYNSPLHF
TRBV12-3/TRBV12-4	.	few	TRBJ2-1	TGTGCCAGCAGTTTTCGGATGGGAAGCTCCTACAATGAGCAGTTCTTC	CASSFRMGSSYNEQFF
TRBV7-9	TRBD2	few	TRBJ2-5	TGTGCCAGCAGGCACGGGGGGTTCCAAGAGACCCAGTACTTC	CASRHGGFQETQYF
TRBV5-1	.	few	TRBJ2-1	TGCGCCAGCAGCTTATTAACTAGTTCCGATGAGCAGTTCTTC	CASSLLTSSDEQFF
TRBV25-1	.	many	TRBJ2-2	TGTGCCAGCAGCCCCCTACGTGCCCCGAACACCGGGGAGCTGTTTTTT	CASSPLRAPNTGELFF
TRBV5-1	TRBD2	.	TRBJ2-1	TGCGCCAGCAGACTAGCGGGGGTCCTCTACAATGAGCAGTTCTTC	CASRLAGVLYNEQFF
TRBV6-1	TRBD1	.	TRBJ2-7	TGTGCCAGCAGCCTGAATTGGGACAGGGTCTCCTACGAGCAGTACTTC	CASSLNWDRVSYEQYF
TRBV18	TRBD2	few	TRBJ2-2	TGTGCCAGCTCACTCAGGACTAGACGGAACACCGGGGAGCTGTTTTTT	CASSLRTRRNTGELFF
TRBV20-1	TRBD1	.	TRBJ2-1	TGCAGTGCCCGTCAGGGGGCGATTGGAGATGAGCAGTTCTTC	CSARQGAIGDEQFF
TRBV5-1	.	.	TRBJ2-1	TGCGCCAGCAGCTTGGAGGACGGCCCAAGGTTCTTC	CASSLEDGPRFF
TRBV20-1	.	.	TRBJ1-5	TGCAGTGCTAGAGATGTGGGGGGATATCAGCCCCAGCATTTT	CSARDVGGYQPQHF
TRBV7-2	TRBD2	few	TRBJ2-2	TGTGCCAGCACCTCCCGGCGGGAGGCAACCGGGGAGCTGTTTTTT	CASTSRREATGELFF
TRBV6-5	.	.	TRBJ2-3	TGTGCCAGCAGTTACTCTCCCACAGATACGCAGTATTTT	CASSYSPTDTQYF